Shown below are 23 T cell receptor beta chains from a single sample sequenced in a study of Graves' ophthalmopathy and Graves' hyperthyroidism (dated by TCRdb to 2017 to 2018). TCRdb lists the instrument as Illumina HiSeq 2000. TCR beta CDR3 regions were amplified from RNA transcripts for repertoire sequencing. HTBI primers and the Qiagen OneStep RT-PCR kit were used in a first-round RT-PCR, which was followed by a second-round multiplex PCR, size selection and purification. The public reads were quality trimmed at Q25 with fastp and then assembled into clones with MiXCR by TCRdb, keeping productive beta chains. Here each entry gathers all rows of one CDR3 protein and keeps the most common genes and DNA. The sample table contains about 420,000 distinct CDR3 sequences; only one count was recorded for under 25% of them. Of the sample, under 3% is held by the ten largest clones. Sequencing input: peripheral blood. The receptors come from a woman in her late teens or twenties with stable Graves' hyperthyroidism. Donor details come from another sample of the same person, matched by shared clones.

This clonotype was recorded many times. The rearrangement joins TRBV10-3 to TRBJ2-5; 10 nucleotides match TRBD1. Germline values: CDR1 ENHRY, CDR2 SYGVKD. The CDR3 is 16 residues long. With 3 bases clipped from V and 5 bases from J, the junction kept 9 bases outside the gene matches. CDR3 in DNA: TGTGCCATCAGTGATCGGACAGGGGGTGGTCGGGAGACCCAGTACTTC. This translates into CAISDRTGGGRETQYF.

This clonotype showed up many times. The chain joins TRBV3-1 to TRBJ1-1; D remains unclear. CDR1 LGHDT and CDR2 YNNKEL come from the germline V gene (reference sequence). V lost 1 base, J lost 4 bases, and 13 bases lay in between. This CDR3 comprises 15 residues. In DNA, the CDR3 is TGTGCCAGCAGCCAAGGCCCAGCTTATGGCACTGAAGCTTTCTTT. As protein: CASSQGPAYGTEAFF. The variable domain in full, completed from reference TRBV3-1 and TRBJ1-1, reads DTAVSQTPKYLVTQMGNDKSIKCEQNLGHDTMYWYKQDSKKFLKIMFSYNNKELIINETVPNRFSPKSPDKAHLNLHINSLELGDSAVYFCASSQGPAYGTEAFFGQGTRLTVV.

This clonotype was counted many times. J is TRBJ2-5 and V is TRBV27, with 8 nucleotides matching TRBD1. CDR3 length equals 14 residues. Germline CDR1 and CDR2: MNHEY and SMNVEV (reference sequence). Trimming cost V 5 bases and J 4 bases; bases outside gene matches: 6. The CDR3 here is CASSRTGNRETQYF. The CDR3 DNA reads as TGTGCCAGCAGTCGGACAGGGAATCGAGAGACCCAGTACTTC.

This clonotype showed up many times. At one end the junction does not follow the germline gene, possibly because of a read error. The genes are TRBV28 and TRBJ1-1, with TRBD1 identical over 8 bases. Germline values: CDR1 MDHEN, CDR2 SYDVKM. The CDR3 contains 17 residues. In DNA form, the CDR3 reads TGTGCCAGCAGTTCCGGGACAGGTCTCTTCGTGAACACTGAGGCTTTCTTT. Translation gives CASSSGTGLFVNTEAFF.

This clonotype was seen repeatedly, ten times or more. J is TRBJ2-5 and V is TRBV6-5; D possibly corresponds to TRBD2 (6 bases). CDR1 is MNHEY and CDR2 is SVGAGI in the germline V gene. The CDR3 loop spans 16 amino acids. V lost 6 bases and J 2 bases, leaving 19 bases between the germline ends. The CDR3: CASRVRASEYQETQYF. Written as DNA, the CDR3 is TGTGCCAGCAGAGTTCGGGCTAGCGAATATCAAGAGACCCAGTACTTC.

This clonotype was seen many times. J is TRBJ2-5 and V is TRBV6-2 or TRBV6-3, with 9 nucleotides matching TRBD2. The germline gives CDR1 MNHEY, CDR2 SVGEGT. The length of the CDR3 is 15 residues. V dropped 2 bases and J dropped 1; count of bases not matched to a gene: 2. CDR3 nucleotide sequence: TGTGCCAGCAGTTACCCGCGGGAGGGCCAAGAGACCCAGTACTTC. Translating it yields CASSYPREGQETQYF.

In its sample, this clonotype was seen many times. The chain has TRBV6-2 or TRBV6-3 and TRBJ2-7; D could derive from TRBD1 or TRBD2 (5 bases each). V gave up 8 bases and J gave up 1 base, with 15 bases separating them. Germline V gives CDR1 MNHEY, CDR2 SVGEGT. This CDR3 is built from 14 residues. For the CDR3, the DNA is TGTGCCAGCCTAAATCGGGACGGATCCTACGAGCAGTACTTC. It encodes CASLNRDGSYEQYF.

This clonotype was detected ten times or more. The chain couples TRBV12-3 or TRBV12-4 to TRBJ1-5, with D hard to call. The V end lost 2 bases, the J end lost 5 bases, and 7 bases lay between the germline ends. This CDR3 has 13 amino acids. The CDR3 DNA reads TGTGCCAGCAGTTTAACAATCGATCAGCCCCAGCATTTT. This sequence encodes CASSLTIDQPQHF.

This chain joins TRBV7-2 and TRBJ2-1; D unresolved. With 5 bases removed from V and 4 bases from J, the gap between germline ends came to 9 bases. The CDR3 loop spans 13 amino acids. Germline V gene sequence: CDR1 SGHTA, CDR2 FQGNSA. DNA of the CDR3: TGTGCCAGCAGCCCCAGAGAATACAATGAGCAGTTCTTC. It specifies CASSPREYNEQFF.

This clonotype has just a few counts. The chain has TRBV11-1 and TRBJ2-7; TRBD2 matches at 15 bases. Germline V lookup: CDR1 SGHAT, CDR2 FQDESV (reference sequence). This CDR3 is built from 16 residues. Trimming at V came to 4 bases and at J to 5 bases, leaving 6 bases not matched to a gene. The chain's CDR3 is CASSYGLAGGPNEQYF. DNA of the CDR3: TGTGCCAGCAGCTACGGACTAGCGGGAGGGCCGAACGAGCAGTACTTC. The variable domain in full, with the rest retrieved from reference TRBV11-1 and TRBJ2-7, is EAEVAQSPRYKITEKSQAVAFWCDPISGHATLYWYRQILGQGPELLVQFQDESVVDDSQLPKDRFSAERLKGVDSTLKIQPAELGDSAMYLCASSYGLAGGPNEQYFGPGTRLTVT.

This clonotype was picked up many times. A junction boundary mismatches the germline segment, possibly from a read error. The rearrangement links TRBV28 to TRBJ2-4, with 7 bases identical to TRBD1. The CDR3 spans 18 residues. Germline CDR1 MDHEN, CDR2 SYDVKM. The DNA for the CDR3 is TGTGCCAGCAGCGGACAGGCCTGGGGTGGAGTAGCCAAAAACATTAAGTACTTC. Residues: CASSGQAWGGVAKNIKYF.

This clonotype showed up just a few times. The rearrangement uses TRBV29-1 and TRBJ1-1, with TRBD1 as a possible D gene (6 bases). The ends were cut back, 7 bases at V and 5 bases at J, with 17 bases in the middle. The CDR3 runs 13 residues. Per germline, CDR1 SQVTM and CDR2 ANQGSEA. CDR3 DNA: TGCAGCGCCCTACAGGGCCATGGTACTGAAGCTTTCTTT. This translates into CSALQGHGTEAFF.

This clonotype was recorded many times. The chain combines TRBV30 with TRBJ1-2, with TRBD1 identical over 9 bases. V shed 3 bases, J shed 4 bases, and the junction held 6 bases outside the gene matches. This CDR3 is built from 14 residues. From germline, CDR1 is GTSNPN and CDR2 SVGIG (reference sequence). CDR3 in amino acids: CAWRWDRAFYGYTF. DNA for the CDR3: TGTGCCTGGAGATGGGACAGGGCCTTCTATGGCTACACCTTC.

This clonotype was seen repeatedly, ten times or more. V is TRBV6-2 or TRBV6-3 and J is TRBJ2-6; D unresolved. In germline, CDR1 is MNHEY, CDR2 SVGEGT. This CDR3 contains 16 residues. The ends were cut back, 2 bases at V and 2 bases at J, with 10 bases in the middle. The CDR3, as DNA: TGTGCCAGCAGTTACGTGGGGAAGGCTGGGGCCAACGTCCTGACTTTC. Its protein product is CASSYVGKAGANVLTF.

At least ten counts were recorded for this clonotype. The chain uses TRBV20-1 and TRBJ2-5; 11 nucleotides line up with TRBD2. CDR1 is DFQATT, CDR2 SNEGSKA, per germline (reference sequence). The CDR3 runs 15 residues. In DNA, the CDR3 is TGCAGCCCCAGAAAGGGACTAGCGGCCCAAGAGACCCAGTACTTC. This translates into CSPRKGLAAQETQYF.

This clonotype was found many times. The germline gene is not matched at one end of the junction; a read error may be the cause. The V call is TRBV28, the J call TRBJ2-4, with 13 nucleotides matching TRBD2. CDR1 MDHEN and CDR2 SYDVKM come from the germline V gene. This CDR3 comprises 19 residues. The CDR3 loop reads CASSMTSGRSRLAKNIKYF. DNA for the CDR3: TGTGCCAGCAGCATGACTAGCGGGAGGTCCCGGTTAGCCAAAAACATTAAGTACTTC.

This clonotype showed up many times. V gene TRBV2 combines with J gene TRBJ2-2; 7 bases are shared with TRBD2. Germline-derived CDR1 and CDR2 are SNHLY and FYNNEI. There are 17 residues in the CDR3. V trimming: 5 bases; J trimming: 5 bases; junction bases outside the gene matches: 14. The chain's CDR3 is CASSHASSGISTGELFF. The CDR3 DNA follows: TGTGCCAGCAGTCATGCGTCCAGCGGGATAAGTACCGGGGAGCTGTTTTTT.

Only one count was recorded for this clonotype. The chain joins TRBV5-1 to TRBJ1-2; D remains unclear. V was trimmed by 2 bases and J by 1 base, leaving 9 bases between them. The CDR3 covers 14 residues. From germline, CDR1 is SGHRS and CDR2 YFSETQ. CDR3 sequence reads: CASSLDENNYGYTF. DNA of the CDR3: TGCGCCAGCAGCTTAGATGAGAATAACTATGGCTACACCTTC.

This clonotype was observed many times. The chain is built from TRBV6-1 and TRBJ1-5; D may be TRBD1 (5 bases). The CDR3 runs 12 residues. Trimming removed 8 bases at V and 6 bases at J, with 11 bases between. Germline V gene lookup returns CDR1 MNHNS and CDR2 SASEGT. The CDR3 nucleotides are TGTGCCAGCTGGGGGTTAGGTCAGCCCCAGCATTTT. It codes for CASWGLGQPQHF.

The chain combines TRBV29-1 with TRBJ1-1, with D possibly matching TRBD1 (5 bases). V dropped 7 bases and J dropped 5 bases, with 17 bases sitting between them. From germline, CDR1 is SQVTM and CDR2 ANQGSEA. CDR3 length equals 13 residues. The CDR3 nucleotides read TGCAGCGCCGATGGGTCTGGGGGGACTGAAGCTTTCTTT. This sequence encodes CSADGSGGTEAFF.

This clonotype was recorded a few times. A much larger clonotype is one base distant, so this may be a read error. This sequence joins TRBV6-1 and TRBJ2-2, with TRBD1 matching over 7 bases. Per germline, CDR1 MNHNS and CDR2 SASEGT. The CDR3 consists of 14 residues. This CDR3 reads CASRGTAHTGELCF. CDR3 coding DNA: TGTGCCAGCAGGGGGACAGCCCACACCGGGGAGCTGTGTTTT.

This clonotype was recorded many times. Sequence at one end of the junction differs from germline and may be a read error. The genes are TRBV19 and TRBJ2-7; the D gene is possibly TRBD1 (5 bases). The CDR3 extends over 11 amino acids. Germline-derived CDR1 and CDR2 are LNHDA and SQIVND (reference sequence). The CDR3 region is CASSTGYEQYF. DNA for the CDR3: TGTGCCAGCAGTACAGGATACGAGCAGTACTTC.

As concerns this clonotype: A read error is possible here, since a much larger clone lies one base away. The conserved phenylalanine or tryptophan is not found at the CDR3 terminus, so this likely reflects a read error. The chain links TRBV5-1 to TRBJ1-2; possibly TRBD1 for D (5 bases). V was shortened by 0 bases and J by 4 bases, with 10 bases between the two germline ends. There are 14 residues in the CDR3. Per the germline V gene, CDR1 is SGHRS and CDR2 is YFSETQ. The CDR3 DNA is TGCGCCAGCAGCTTGGCCGGGGGGTCCTATGGCTACACCGTC. The encoded protein is CASSLAGGSYGYTV.